This T cell receptor beta chain was found in a study of cytomegalovirus exposure and HLA in healthy donors. Whole-study results and caveats: Altogether, about 160 TCR beta chains were recorded as cytomegalovirus-associated.

For this clone: The antigen is unknown.

Losses at the gene ends were 2 bases for V and 5 bases for J; bases not matched to a gene: 6. The CDR3 consists of 15 residues. The germline V gene encodes CDR1 MGHRA and CDR2 YSYEKL. PCR amplification relied on 60 Vbeta primers (plus 13 Jbeta primers). TCRdb keeps only in-frame clones here, not all; method: immunoSEQ multiplex PCR. The table lists some 140,000 clones, roughly 75% of them singletons. The study did not record CMV serostatus for this donor. Sequenced input: PBMCs. The clonotype was recovered from a young man in good health. The chain joins TRBV4-1 to TRBJ1-1; 9 bases map to TRBD1. The CDR3 nucleotides read TGCGCCAGCAGCCAACCGGGACAGGGACAAACTGAAGCTTTCTTT. Protein sequence: CASSQPGQGQTEAFF.